A selection of T cell receptor beta chains follows, all from one sample in a study of blood T cell repertoires in COVID-19. Sequenced by immunoSEQ multiplex PCR; TCRdb stores in-frame clones only, minus some. The sample lists some 88,000 clones; around 79% were seen once. Sequencing was performed on peripheral blood. All receptors come from a human donor in a cohort sampled during active COVID-19. Each CDR3 is given with its conserved first and last residue. D genes are given only for firm matches. A clone size is listed for some rows: how often the clone was seen (once, few, many), or a class if it is expanded.

D: TRBD2
J: TRBJ2-7
V: TRBV3-1/TRBV3-2
size: NA
DNA: TGTGCCAGCAGCTACGAGGGGAGGGTCCACGAGCAGTACTTC
CDR3: CASSYEGRVHEQYF

D: NA
J: TRBJ1-2
V: TRBV10-3
size: few
DNA: TGTGCCATCAGTGCCCTCGCCGGGAGGGATGGCTACACCTTC
CDR3: CAISALAGRDGYTF

D: NA
J: TRBJ2-2
V: TRBV5-6
size: NA
DNA: TGTGCCAGCAGCTTCCGTATCGGGGAGCTGTTTTTT
CDR3: CASSFRIGELFF

D: NA
J: TRBJ2-7
V: TRBV7-9
size: once
DNA: TGTGCCAGCAGCTTAATAGGGGGTAGTTACGAGCAGTACTTC
CDR3: CASSLIGGSYEQYF

D: NA
J: TRBJ1-4
V: TRBV6-6
size: NA
DNA: TGTGCCAGCAGTTACGAACCATTGCGGGTTGAAAAACTGTTTTTT
CDR3: CASSYEPLRVEKLFF

D: NA
J: TRBJ2-5
V: TRBV14
size: NA
DNA: TGTGCCAGCAGCCCCTCATCGGGGACCCAGTACTTC
CDR3: CASSPSSGTQYF

D: NA
J: TRBJ1-2
V: TRBV30
size: NA
DNA: TGTGCCTGGAGTGGGACAGACTCTAACTATGGCTACACCTTC
CDR3: CAWSGTDSNYGYTF

D: TRBD1
J: TRBJ1-5
V: TRBV10-3
size: few
DNA: TGTGCCATCAGCGTGGACAGGGAGGCCCAGCCCCAGCATTTT
CDR3: CAISVDREAQPQHF

D: NA
J: TRBJ2-2
V: TRBV9
size: NA
DNA: TGTGCCAGCAGCCCTGAGGGTTTCACCGGGGAGCTGTTTTTT
CDR3: CASSPEGFTGELFF

D: NA
J: TRBJ1-2
V: TRBV30
size: NA
DNA: TGTGCGCAACGACGGTCCAGGTCGGGGGTTTTTGGCTACACCTTC
CDR3: CAQRRSRSGVFGYTF

D: NA
J: TRBJ1-2
V: TRBV5-6
size: few
DNA: TGTGCCAGCACCGACGGGGTTGTGTATGGCTACACCTTC
CDR3: CASTDGVVYGYTF

D: TRBD1
J: TRBJ1-2
V: TRBV5-4
size: NA
DNA: TGTGCCAGCAGCTTGACCGGGACAGGTGGCTACACCTTC
CDR3: CASSLTGTGGYTF

D: NA
J: TRBJ2-7
V: TRBV5-4
size: NA
DNA: TGTGCCAGCAGCTCGAAGGTGTCAGGGGCGTACGAGCAGTACTTC
CDR3: CASSSKVSGAYEQYF

D: NA
J: TRBJ2-6
V: TRBV19
size: NA
DNA: TGTGCCAGTAGTATCCGGTCTCCCAACGTCCTGACTTTC
CDR3: CASSIRSPNVLTF

D: TRBD1
J: TRBJ2-1
V: TRBV6-6
size: NA
DNA: TGTGCCAGCAGTTTGGACAGGGACTTTGCGGATGAGCAGTTCTTC
CDR3: CASSLDRDFADEQFF

D: TRBD2
J: TRBJ2-2
V: TRBV7-8
size: NA
DNA: TGTGCCAGCAGCCGCCTTAGCGGGAGGAACGGGGAGCTGTTTTTT
CDR3: CASSRLSGRNGELFF

D: NA
J: TRBJ1-1
V: TRBV7-3
size: NA
DNA: TGTGCCAGCAGCAGGAACAGGTTGGGCACTGAAGCTTTCTTT
CDR3: CASSRNRLGTEAFF

D: TRBD1
J: TRBJ2-7
V: TRBV18
size: once
DNA: TGTGCCAGCTCACCACCGGGACAGGGATTGGGGAGCGAGCAGTACTTC
CDR3: CASSPPGQGLGSEQYF

D: NA
J: TRBJ2-2
V: TRBV18
size: once
DNA: TGTGCCAGCTCACCACCGCAGGGGGGATACACCGGGGAGCTGTTTTTT
CDR3: CASSPPQGGYTGELFF

D: NA
J: TRBJ1-2
V: TRBV5-1
size: NA
DNA: TGCGCCAGCAGCCAAATCCCAGGGGTGGATGGCTACACCTTC
CDR3: CASSQIPGVDGYTF

D: TRBD1
J: TRBJ2-2
V: TRBV18
size: NA
DNA: TGTGCCAGCTCACCGTTGTGGACAGGAGTCAAGGCCGGGGAGCTGTTTTTT
CDR3: CASSPLWTGVKAGELFF

D: TRBD1
J: TRBJ2-3
V: TRBV18
size: few
DNA: TGTGCCAGCTCACGAAGGACAGGGGGGACAGATACGCAGTATTTT
CDR3: CASSRRTGGTDTQYF

D: TRBD1
J: TRBJ2-4
V: TRBV28
size: NA
DNA: TGTGCCAGCAGTTTAACGGTGGGCCGCGGGACAGGGAGAAGGATAGGGGCCAAAAACATTCAGTACTTC
CDR3: CASSLTVGRGTGRRIGAKNIQYF

D: TRBD1
J: TRBJ2-5
V: TRBV24-1
size: NA
DNA: TGTGCCACCAGTGATTCGGACAGGGGGACCCAGTACTTC
CDR3: CATSDSDRGTQYF

D: NA
J: TRBJ2-3
V: TRBV6-2/TRBV6-3
size: NA
DNA: TGTGCCAGCAGTGCAACGGGAGTACCAGATACGCAGTATTTT
CDR3: CASSATGVPDTQYF

D: TRBD2
J: TRBJ2-1
V: TRBV5-6
size: NA
DNA: TGTGCCAGCAGTTCTGCTAGCGGGAGTACCTATGAGCAGTTCTTC
CDR3: CASSSASGSTYEQFF

D: NA
J: TRBJ2-4
V: TRBV11-1
size: NA
DNA: TGTGCCAGCAGCTTAGAACCTAGCAGGAACATTCAGTACTTC
CDR3: CASSLEPSRNIQYF

D: NA
J: TRBJ2-3
V: TRBV29-1
size: NA
DNA: TGCAGCGTCTTCCGGGACTCCTACACAGATACGCAGTATTTT
CDR3: CSVFRDSYTDTQYF

D: TRBD1
J: TRBJ1-1
V: TRBV11-2
size: NA
DNA: TGTGCCAGCAGCCCCGGGACAGGGGTCACTGAAGCTTTCTTT
CDR3: CASSPGTGVTEAFF

D: NA
J: TRBJ2-3
V: TRBV5-6
size: NA
DNA: TGTGCCAGCACCCAAAGGGGTACAGATACGCAGTATTTT
CDR3: CASTQRGTDTQYF

D: NA
J: TRBJ1-1
V: TRBV7-2
size: NA
DNA: TGTGCCAGCAGCGCGACATGGAACACTGAAGCTTTCTTT
CDR3: CASSATWNTEAFF

D: TRBD1
J: TRBJ1-5
V: TRBV6-1
size: NA
DNA: TGTGCCAGCAGTGTCCGAGGGGGCCACGGGAATCAGCCCCAGCATTTT
CDR3: CASSVRGGHGNQPQHF

D: TRBD1
J: TRBJ2-2
V: TRBV7-9
size: NA
DNA: TGTGCCAGCAGCTTCGGACTCCGGGACAGGAACACCGGGGAGCTGTTTTTT
CDR3: CASSFGLRDRNTGELFF

D: NA
J: TRBJ1-2
V: TRBV18
size: NA
DNA: TGTGCCAGCTCACCGGTGGGGCAGGGGCCTAGCTATGGCTACACCTTC
CDR3: CASSPVGQGPSYGYTF

D: TRBD1
J: TRBJ2-1
V: TRBV7-3
size: NA
DNA: TGTGCCAGCAGCTCCCGACAGGGTCTGGGCAATGAGCAGTTCTTC
CDR3: CASSSRQGLGNEQFF

D: NA
J: TRBJ2-7
V: TRBV2
size: NA
DNA: TGTGCCAGCAGTGAAGCCCCGACAGCTTACGAGCAGTACTTC
CDR3: CASSEAPTAYEQYF

D: NA
J: TRBJ1-2
V: TRBV28
size: NA
DNA: TGTGCCAGCAGTTTAAACAGTGGCTACACCTTC
CDR3: CASSLNSGYTF

D: TRBD2
J: TRBJ2-3
V: TRBV18
size: NA
DNA: TGTGCCAGCTCACCTCGGACTAGCGGGAACGCAGATACGCAGTATTTT
CDR3: CASSPRTSGNADTQYF

D: NA
J: TRBJ2-5
V: TRBV20-1
size: NA
DNA: TGCAGTGCTCTCCCCTCCGAGACCCAGTACTTC
CDR3: CSALPSETQYF

D: TRBD2
J: TRBJ2-2
V: TRBV5-1
size: once
DNA: TGCGCCAGCAGTAATAGCGGGATTAACGGGGAGCTGTTTTTT
CDR3: CASSNSGINGELFF

D: TRBD1
J: TRBJ1-4
V: TRBV2
size: NA
DNA: TGTGCCAGCACAGCCCGGGACAGCAATGAAAAACTGTTTTTT
CDR3: CASTARDSNEKLFF

D: TRBD1
J: TRBJ2-7
V: TRBV18
size: few
DNA: TGTGCCAGCTCTGAAGGGACAGGGCTTCAGTACGAGCAGTACTTC
CDR3: CASSEGTGLQYEQYF

D: NA
J: TRBJ1-3
V: TRBV19
size: NA
DNA: TGTGCCAGTATGGTGGCAGGGGGAAACACCATATATTTT
CDR3: CASMVAGGNTIYF

D: TRBD2
J: TRBJ2-7
V: TRBV27
size: NA
DNA: TGTGCCAGCAGTTCTCGGACTAGCGGGAGCCACGAGCAGTACTTC
CDR3: CASSSRTSGSHEQYF

D: NA
J: TRBJ1-4
V: TRBV11-2
size: NA
DNA: TGTGCCAGCAGCTTAGGGCCGAATGAAAAACTGTTTTTT
CDR3: CASSLGPNEKLFF

D: NA
J: TRBJ1-1
V: TRBV25-1
size: few
DNA: TGTGCCAGCAGGGCAGGCGCTGAAGCTTTCTTT
CDR3: CASRAGAEAFF

D: TRBD1
J: TRBJ2-7
V: TRBV18
size: NA
DNA: TGTGCCAGCTCACCACGGGGACAGGGAACCTACGAGCAGTACTTC
CDR3: CASSPRGQGTYEQYF

D: NA
J: TRBJ2-6
V: TRBV11-2
size: NA
DNA: TGTGCCAGTATGGCGGCGGGGAGCTCTGGGGCCAACGTCCTGACTTTC
CDR3: CASMAAGSSGANVLTF

D: NA
J: TRBJ1-6
V: TRBV7-8
size: NA
DNA: TGTGCCAGCAGCTTAGCGGAAGGGGCGCGGAATTCACCCCTCCACTTT
CDR3: CASSLAEGARNSPLHF

D: NA
J: TRBJ2-1
V: TRBV20-1
size: once
DNA: TGCAGTGCGGGGCTCTACAATGAGCAGTTCTTC
CDR3: CSAGLYNEQFF

D: TRBD1
J: TRBJ2-2
V: TRBV4-3
size: NA
DNA: TGCGCCAGCAGCCAAGGGGACAGGGAAAGGGAGCTGTTTTTT
CDR3: CASSQGDRERELFF